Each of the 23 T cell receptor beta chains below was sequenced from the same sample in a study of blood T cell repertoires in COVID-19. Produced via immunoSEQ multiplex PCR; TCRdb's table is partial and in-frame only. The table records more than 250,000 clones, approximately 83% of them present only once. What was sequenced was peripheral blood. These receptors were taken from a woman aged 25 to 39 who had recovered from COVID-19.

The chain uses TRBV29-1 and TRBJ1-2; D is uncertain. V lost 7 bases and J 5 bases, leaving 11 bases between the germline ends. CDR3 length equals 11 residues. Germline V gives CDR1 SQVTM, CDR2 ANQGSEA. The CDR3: CSALRGYGYTF. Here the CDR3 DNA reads TGCAGCGCCCTTCGGGGATATGGCTACACCTTC.

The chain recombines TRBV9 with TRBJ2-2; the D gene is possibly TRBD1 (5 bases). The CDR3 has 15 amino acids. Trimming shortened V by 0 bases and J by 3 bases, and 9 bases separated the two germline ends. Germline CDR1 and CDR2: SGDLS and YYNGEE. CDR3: CASSVAPGHTGELFF. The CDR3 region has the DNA TGTGCCAGCAGCGTAGCTCCAGGGCACACCGGGGAGCTGTTTTTT.

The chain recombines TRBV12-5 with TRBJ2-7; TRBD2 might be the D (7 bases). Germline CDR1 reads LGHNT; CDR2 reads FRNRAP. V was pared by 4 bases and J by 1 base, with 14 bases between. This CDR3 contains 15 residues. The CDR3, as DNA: TGTGCTAGTGGTTCCACGCGGGGGCTTTCCTACGAGCAGTACTTC. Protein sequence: CASGSTRGLSYEQYF.

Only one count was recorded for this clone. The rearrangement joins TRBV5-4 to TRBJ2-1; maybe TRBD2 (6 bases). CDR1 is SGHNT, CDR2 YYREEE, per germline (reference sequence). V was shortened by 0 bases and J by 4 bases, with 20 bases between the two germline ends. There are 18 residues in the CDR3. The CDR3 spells CASSLGASVRVPYNEQFF. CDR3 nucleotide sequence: TGTGCCAGCAGCTTGGGGGCTAGCGTTCGAGTCCCTTACAATGAGCAGTTCTTC.

CDR3 nucleotides: TGTGCCAGCAGTTTAAGTCAGGGGGCGGGTGGCTACACCTTC. It encodes CASSLSQGAGGYTF. J is TRBJ1-2 and V is TRBV28; 8 bases align to TRBD1. J gave up 7 bases and V 2 bases, and 6 bases lay outside the gene matches. The CDR3 is 14 amino acids. Germline CDR1 is MDHEN and CDR2 is SYDVKM.

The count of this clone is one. The CDR3 loop reads CASSLDRSGNSPLHF. CDR3 DNA: TGTGCCAGCAGCTTGGACCGTTCGGGTAATTCACCCCTCCACTTT. The J gene is TRBJ1-6, the V gene TRBV5-4, with D hard to call. CDR3 length: 15 amino acids. CDR1 SGHNT and CDR2 YYREEE come from the germline V gene (reference sequence). Between the trimmed V and J ends, which lost 0 bases and 6 bases, there was a span of 10 bases.

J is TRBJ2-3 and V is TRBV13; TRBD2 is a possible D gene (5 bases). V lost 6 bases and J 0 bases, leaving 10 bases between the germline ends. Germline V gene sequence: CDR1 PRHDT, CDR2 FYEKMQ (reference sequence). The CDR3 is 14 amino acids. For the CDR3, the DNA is TGTGCCAGCAGTGAAGGCGGGAGCACAGATACGCAGTATTTT. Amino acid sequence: CASSEGGSTDTQYF.

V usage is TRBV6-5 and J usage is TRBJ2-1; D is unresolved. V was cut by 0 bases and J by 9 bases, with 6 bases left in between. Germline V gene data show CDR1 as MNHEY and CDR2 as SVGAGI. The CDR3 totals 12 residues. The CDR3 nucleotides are TGTGCCAGCAGTTACTCTCCTAGTGAGCAGTTCTTC. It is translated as CASSYSPSEQFF.

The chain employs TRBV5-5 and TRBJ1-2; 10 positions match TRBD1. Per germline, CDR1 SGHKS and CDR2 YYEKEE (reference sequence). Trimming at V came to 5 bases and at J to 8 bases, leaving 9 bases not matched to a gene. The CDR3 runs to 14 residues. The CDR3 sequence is CASRLSGTGVGYTF. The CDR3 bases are TGTGCCAGCAGACTTTCCGGGACAGGGGTAGGCTACACCTTC. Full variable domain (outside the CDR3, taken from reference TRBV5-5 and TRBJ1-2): DAGVTQSPTHLIKTRGQQVTLRCSPISGHKSVSWYQQVLGQGPQFIFQYYEKEERGRGNFPDRFSARQFPNYSSELNVNALLLGDSALYLCASRLSGTGVGYTFGSGTRLTVV.

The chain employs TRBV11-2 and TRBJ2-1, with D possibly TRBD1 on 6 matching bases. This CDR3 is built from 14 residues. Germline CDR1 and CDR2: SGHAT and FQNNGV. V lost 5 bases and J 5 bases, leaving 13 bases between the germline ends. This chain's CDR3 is CASSRPGQNNEQFF. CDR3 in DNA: TGTGCCAGCAGCCGACCGGGACAAAACAATGAGCAGTTCTTC.

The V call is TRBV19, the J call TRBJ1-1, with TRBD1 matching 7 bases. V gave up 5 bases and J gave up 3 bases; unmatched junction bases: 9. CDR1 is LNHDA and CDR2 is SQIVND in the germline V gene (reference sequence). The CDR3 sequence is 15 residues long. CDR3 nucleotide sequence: TGTGCCAGTAGTCAAACAGGGGCTAGGGACACTGAAGCTTTCTTT. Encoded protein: CASSQTGARDTEAFF.

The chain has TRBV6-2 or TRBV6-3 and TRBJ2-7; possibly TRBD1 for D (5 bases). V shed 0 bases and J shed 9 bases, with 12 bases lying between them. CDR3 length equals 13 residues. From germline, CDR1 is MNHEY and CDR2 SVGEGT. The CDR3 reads CASSYSTEGGQYF. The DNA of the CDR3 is TGTGCCAGCAGTTACTCGACAGAAGGTGGGCAGTACTTC.

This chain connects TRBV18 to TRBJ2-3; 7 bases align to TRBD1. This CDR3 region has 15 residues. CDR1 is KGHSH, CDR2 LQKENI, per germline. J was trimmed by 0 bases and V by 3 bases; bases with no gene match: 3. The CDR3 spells CASSPPTGSTDTQYF. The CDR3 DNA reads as TGTGCCAGCTCACCTCCGACAGGGAGCACAGATACGCAGTATTTT. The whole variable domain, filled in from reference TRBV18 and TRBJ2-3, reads NAGVMQNPRHLVRRRGQEARLRCSPMKGHSHVYWYRQLPEEGLKFMVYLQKENIIDESGMPKERFSAEFPKEGPSILRIQQVVRGDSAAYFCASSPPTGSTDTQYFGPGTRLTVL.

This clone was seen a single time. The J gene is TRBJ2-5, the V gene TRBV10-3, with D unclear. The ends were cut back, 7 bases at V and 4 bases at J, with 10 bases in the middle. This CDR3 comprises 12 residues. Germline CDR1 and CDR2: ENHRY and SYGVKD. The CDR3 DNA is TGTGCCATCACCTCCGGCGGAGAGACCCAGTACTTC. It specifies CAITSGGETQYF.

This CDR3 is CATSRDRQQKLFF. Written as DNA, the CDR3 is TGTGCCACCAGCAGAGACAGACAGCAAAAACTGTTTTTT. This chain connects TRBV15 to TRBJ1-4; tentative D call: TRBD1 (5 bases). The CDR3 length is 13 residues. V lost 0 bases, J lost 9 bases, and 8 bases lay in between. CDR1 and CDR2 (germline): LNHNV, YYDKDF (reference sequence).

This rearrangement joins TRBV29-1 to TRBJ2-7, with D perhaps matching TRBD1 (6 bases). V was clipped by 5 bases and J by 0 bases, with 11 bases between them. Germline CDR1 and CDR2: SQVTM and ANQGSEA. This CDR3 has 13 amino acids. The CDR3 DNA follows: TGCAGCGTTCCAGGGGAGAGCTCCTACGAGCAGTACTTC. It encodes CSVPGESSYEQYF.

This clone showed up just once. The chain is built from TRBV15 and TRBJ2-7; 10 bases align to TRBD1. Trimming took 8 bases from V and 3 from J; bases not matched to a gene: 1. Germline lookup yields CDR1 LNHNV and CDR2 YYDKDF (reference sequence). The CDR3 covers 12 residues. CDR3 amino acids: CATGTGVYEQYF. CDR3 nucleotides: TGTGCCACCGGGACAGGGGTCTACGAGCAGTACTTC.

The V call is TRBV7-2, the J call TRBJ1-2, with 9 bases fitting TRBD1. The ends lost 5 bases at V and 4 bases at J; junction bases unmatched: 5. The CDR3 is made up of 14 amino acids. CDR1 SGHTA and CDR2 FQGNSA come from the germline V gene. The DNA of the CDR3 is TGTGCCAGCAGCCTCCGGGACAGGGTCTATGGCTACACCTTC. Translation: CASSLRDRVYGYTF.

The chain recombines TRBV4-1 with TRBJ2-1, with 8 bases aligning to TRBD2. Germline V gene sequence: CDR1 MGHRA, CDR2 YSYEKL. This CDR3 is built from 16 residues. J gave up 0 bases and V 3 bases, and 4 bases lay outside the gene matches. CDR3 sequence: CASSHRSGSSYNEQFF. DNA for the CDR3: TGCGCCAGCAGCCACCGAAGCGGGAGCTCCTACAATGAGCAGTTCTTC.

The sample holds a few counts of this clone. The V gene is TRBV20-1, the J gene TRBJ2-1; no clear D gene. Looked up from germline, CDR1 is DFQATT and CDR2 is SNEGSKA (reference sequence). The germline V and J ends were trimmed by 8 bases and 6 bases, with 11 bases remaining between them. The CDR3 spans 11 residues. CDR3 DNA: TGCAGTCCATCACAGCTCAATGAGCAGTTCTTC. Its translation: CSPSQLNEQFF.

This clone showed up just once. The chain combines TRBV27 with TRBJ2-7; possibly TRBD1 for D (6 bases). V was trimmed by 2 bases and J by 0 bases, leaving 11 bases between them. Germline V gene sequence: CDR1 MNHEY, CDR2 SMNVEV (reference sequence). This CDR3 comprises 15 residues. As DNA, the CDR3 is TGTGCCAGCAGTTTAGGTCCAGGGGTCTCCTACGAGCAGTACTTC. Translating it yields CASSLGPGVSYEQYF.

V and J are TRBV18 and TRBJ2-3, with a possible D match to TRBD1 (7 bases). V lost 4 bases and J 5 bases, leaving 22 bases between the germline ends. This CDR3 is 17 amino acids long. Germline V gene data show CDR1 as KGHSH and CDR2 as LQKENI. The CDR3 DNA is TGTGCCAGCTCACTAACCGTGAGACAGGGAGGTGTAGATACGCAGTATTTT. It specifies CASSLTVRQGGVDTQYF.

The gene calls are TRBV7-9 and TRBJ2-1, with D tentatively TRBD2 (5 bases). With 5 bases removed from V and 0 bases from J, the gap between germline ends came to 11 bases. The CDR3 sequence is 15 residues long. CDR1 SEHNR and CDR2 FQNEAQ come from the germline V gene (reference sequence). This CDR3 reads CASSQGLSSYNEQFF. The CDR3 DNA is TGTGCCAGCAGCCAAGGACTTAGCTCCTACAATGAGCAGTTCTTC.